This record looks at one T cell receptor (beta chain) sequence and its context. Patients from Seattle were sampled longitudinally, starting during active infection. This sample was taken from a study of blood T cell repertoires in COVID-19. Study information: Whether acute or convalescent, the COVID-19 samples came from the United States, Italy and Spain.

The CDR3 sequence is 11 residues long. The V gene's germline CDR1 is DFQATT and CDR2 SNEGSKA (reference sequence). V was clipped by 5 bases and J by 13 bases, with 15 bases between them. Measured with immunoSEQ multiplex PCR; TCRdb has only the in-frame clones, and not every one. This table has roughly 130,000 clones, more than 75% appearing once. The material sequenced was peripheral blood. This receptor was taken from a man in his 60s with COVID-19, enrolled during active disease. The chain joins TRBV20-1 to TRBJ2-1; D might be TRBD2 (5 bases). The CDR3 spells CSALNRDNQFF. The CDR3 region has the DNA TGCAGTGCTCTAAACCGGGATAACCAGTTCTTC.